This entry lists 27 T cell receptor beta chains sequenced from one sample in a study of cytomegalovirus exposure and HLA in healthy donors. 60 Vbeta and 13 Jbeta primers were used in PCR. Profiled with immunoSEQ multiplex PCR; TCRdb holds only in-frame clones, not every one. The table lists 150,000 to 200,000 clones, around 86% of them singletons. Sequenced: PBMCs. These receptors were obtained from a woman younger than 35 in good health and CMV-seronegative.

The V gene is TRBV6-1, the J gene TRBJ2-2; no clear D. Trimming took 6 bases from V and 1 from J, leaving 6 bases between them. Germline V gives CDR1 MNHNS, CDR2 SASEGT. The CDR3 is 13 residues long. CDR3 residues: CASRRQNTGELFF. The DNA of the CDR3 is TGTGCCAGCAGAAGACAGAACACCGGGGAGCTGTTTTTT.

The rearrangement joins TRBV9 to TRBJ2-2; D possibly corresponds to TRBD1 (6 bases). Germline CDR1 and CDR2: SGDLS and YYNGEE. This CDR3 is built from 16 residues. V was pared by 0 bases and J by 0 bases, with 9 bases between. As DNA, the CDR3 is TGTGCCAGCAGCGTAGGTGGGGGCCCGAACACCGGGGAGCTGTTTTTT. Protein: CASSVGGGPNTGELFF.

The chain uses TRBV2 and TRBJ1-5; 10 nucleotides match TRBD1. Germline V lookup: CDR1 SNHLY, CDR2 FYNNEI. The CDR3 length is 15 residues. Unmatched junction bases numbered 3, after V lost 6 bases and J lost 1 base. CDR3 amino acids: CASRWGQGSNQPQHF. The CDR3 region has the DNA TGTGCCAGCAGATGGGGACAGGGGAGCAATCAGCCCCAGCATTTT.

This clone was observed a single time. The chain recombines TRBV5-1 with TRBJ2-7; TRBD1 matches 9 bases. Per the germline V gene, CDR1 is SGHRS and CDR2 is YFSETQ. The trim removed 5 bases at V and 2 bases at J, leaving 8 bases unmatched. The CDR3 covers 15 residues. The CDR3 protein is CASRGGTGHTYEQYF. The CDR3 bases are TGCGCCAGCAGGGGGGGGACAGGGCACACCTACGAGCAGTACTTC. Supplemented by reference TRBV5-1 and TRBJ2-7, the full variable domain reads KAGVTQTPRYLIKTRGQQVTLSCSPISGHRSVSWYQQTPGQGLQFLFEYFSETQRNKGNFPGRFSGRQFSNSRSEMNVSTLELGDSALYLCASRGGTGHTYEQYFGPGTRLTVT.

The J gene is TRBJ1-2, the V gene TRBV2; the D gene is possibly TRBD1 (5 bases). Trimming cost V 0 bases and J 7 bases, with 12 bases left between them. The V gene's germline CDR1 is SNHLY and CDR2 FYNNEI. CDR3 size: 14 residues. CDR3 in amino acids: CASSEALRGSGYTF. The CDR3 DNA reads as TGTGCCAGCAGTGAAGCGCTTAGGGGCTCTGGCTACACCTTC.

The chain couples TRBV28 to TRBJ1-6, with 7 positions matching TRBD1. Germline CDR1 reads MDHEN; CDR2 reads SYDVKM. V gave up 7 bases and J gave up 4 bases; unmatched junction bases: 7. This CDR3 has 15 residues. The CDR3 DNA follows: TGTGCCAGCACCCCACCGGACAGGTATAATTCACCCCTCCACTTT. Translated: CASTPPDRYNSPLHF.

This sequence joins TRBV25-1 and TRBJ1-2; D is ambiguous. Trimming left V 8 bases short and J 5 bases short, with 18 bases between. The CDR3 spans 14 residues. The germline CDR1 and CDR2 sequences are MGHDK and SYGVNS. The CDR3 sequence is CASSPRRDFYGYTF. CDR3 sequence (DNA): TGTGCCAGCTCCCCCCGCCGAGATTTTTATGGCTACACCTTC.

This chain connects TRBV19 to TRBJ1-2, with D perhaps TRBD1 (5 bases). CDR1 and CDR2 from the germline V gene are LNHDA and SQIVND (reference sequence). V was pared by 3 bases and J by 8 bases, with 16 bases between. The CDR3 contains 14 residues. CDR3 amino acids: CASSIPTGSGGYTF. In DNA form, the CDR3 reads TGTGCCAGTAGTATCCCTACAGGATCCGGGGGCTACACCTTC.

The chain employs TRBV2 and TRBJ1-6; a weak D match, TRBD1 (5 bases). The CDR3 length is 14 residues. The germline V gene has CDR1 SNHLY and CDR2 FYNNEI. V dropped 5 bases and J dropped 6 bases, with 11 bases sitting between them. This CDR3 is CASSFGGTNSPLHF. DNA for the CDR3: TGTGCCAGCAGTTTCGGCGGGACTAATTCACCCCTCCACTTT. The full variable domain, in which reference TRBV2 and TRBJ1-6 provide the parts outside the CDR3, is EPEVTQTPSHQVTQMGQEVILRCVPISNHLYFYWYRQILGQKVEFLVSFYNNEISEKSEIFDDQFSVERPDGSNFTLKIRSTKLEDSAMYFCASSFGGTNSPLHFGNGTRLTVT.

The CDR3 DNA is TGTGCCAGCAGCTTAACCGGGACAGGGAAAGAGCAGTACTTC. It translates to CASSLTGTGKEQYF. The chain uses TRBV11-3 and TRBJ2-7; 9 nucleotides align to TRBD1. The CDR3 contains 14 residues. Per the germline V gene, CDR1 is SGHNT and CDR2 is YENEEA. After removal of 2 bases from V and 7 bases from J, the junction contained 6 bases not matched to a gene.

The CDR3 is CASSPRGNSGNTIYF. For the CDR3, the DNA is TGTGCCAGCAGCCCTCGGGGAAACTCTGGAAACACCATATATTTT. The rearrangement uses TRBV13 and TRBJ1-3, with D uncertain. Germline V CDR1 and CDR2: PRHDT, FYEKMQ (reference sequence). CDR3 length: 15 residues. Trimming cost V 5 bases and J 0 bases, with 11 bases left between them.

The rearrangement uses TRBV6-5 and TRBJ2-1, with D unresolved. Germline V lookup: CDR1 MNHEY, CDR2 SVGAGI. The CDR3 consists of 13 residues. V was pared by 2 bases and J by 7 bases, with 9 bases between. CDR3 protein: CASSYLLNNEQFF. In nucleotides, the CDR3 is TGTGCCAGCAGTTACCTTTTAAATAATGAGCAGTTCTTC.

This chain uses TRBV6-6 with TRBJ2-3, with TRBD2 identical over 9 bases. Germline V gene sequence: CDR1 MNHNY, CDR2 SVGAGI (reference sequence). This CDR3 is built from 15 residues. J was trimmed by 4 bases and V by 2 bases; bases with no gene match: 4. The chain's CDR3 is CASSYAGGQPDTQYF. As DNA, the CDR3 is TGTGCCAGCAGTTACGCGGGGGGGCAACCAGATACGCAGTATTTT.

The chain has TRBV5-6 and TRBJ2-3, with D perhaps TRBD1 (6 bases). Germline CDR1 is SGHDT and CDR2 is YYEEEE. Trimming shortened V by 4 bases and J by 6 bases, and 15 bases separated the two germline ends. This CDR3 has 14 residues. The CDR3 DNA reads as TGTGCCAGCAGCCGGAAGACAGGCGGGGATACGCAGTATTTT. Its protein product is CASSRKTGGDTQYF. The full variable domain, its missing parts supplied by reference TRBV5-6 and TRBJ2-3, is DAGVTQSPTHLIKTRGQQVTLRCSPKSGHDTVSWYQQALGQGPQFIFQYYEEEERQRGNFPDRFSGHQFPNYSSELNVNALLLGDSALYLCASSRKTGGDTQYFGPGTRLTVL.

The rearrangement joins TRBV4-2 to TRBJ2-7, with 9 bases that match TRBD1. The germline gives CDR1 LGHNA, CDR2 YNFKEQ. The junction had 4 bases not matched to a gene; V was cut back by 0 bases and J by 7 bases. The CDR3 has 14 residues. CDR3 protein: CASSQDLTGGEQYF. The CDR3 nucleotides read TGTGCCAGCAGCCAAGATCTGACAGGGGGGGAGCAGTACTTC.

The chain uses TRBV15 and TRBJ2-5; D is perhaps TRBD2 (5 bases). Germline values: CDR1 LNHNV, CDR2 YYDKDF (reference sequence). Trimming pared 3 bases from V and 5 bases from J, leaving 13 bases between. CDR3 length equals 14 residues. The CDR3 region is CATSRTAGGETQYF. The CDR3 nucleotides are TGTGCCACCAGCAGGACGGCGGGCGGGGAGACCCAGTACTTC. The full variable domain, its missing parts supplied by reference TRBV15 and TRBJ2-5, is DAMVIQNPRYQVTQFGKPVTLSCSQTLNHNVMYWYQQKSSQAPKLLFHYYDKDFNNEADTPDNFQSRRPNTSFCFLDIRSPGLGDTAMYLCATSRTAGGETQYFGPGTRLLVL.

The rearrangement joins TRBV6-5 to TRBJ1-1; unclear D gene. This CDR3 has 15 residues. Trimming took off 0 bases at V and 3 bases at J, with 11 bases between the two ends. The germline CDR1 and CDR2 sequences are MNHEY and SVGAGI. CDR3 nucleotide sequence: TGTGCCAGCAGTTACTCGTCCGGGTTCGACACTGAAGCTTTCTTT. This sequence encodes CASSYSSGFDTEAFF.

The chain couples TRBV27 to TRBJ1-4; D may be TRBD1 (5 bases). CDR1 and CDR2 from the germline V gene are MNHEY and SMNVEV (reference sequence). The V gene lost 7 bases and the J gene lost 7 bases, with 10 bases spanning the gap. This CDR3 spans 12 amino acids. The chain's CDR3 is CASKQGTEKLFF. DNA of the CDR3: TGTGCCAGCAAGCAGGGTACTGAAAAACTGTTTTTT. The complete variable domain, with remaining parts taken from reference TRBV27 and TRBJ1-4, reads EAQVTQNPRYLITVTGKKLTVTCSQNMNHEYMSWYRQDPGLGLRQIYYSMNVEVTDKGDVPEGYKVSRKEKRNFPLILESPSPNQTSLYFCASKQGTEKLFFGSGTQLSVL.

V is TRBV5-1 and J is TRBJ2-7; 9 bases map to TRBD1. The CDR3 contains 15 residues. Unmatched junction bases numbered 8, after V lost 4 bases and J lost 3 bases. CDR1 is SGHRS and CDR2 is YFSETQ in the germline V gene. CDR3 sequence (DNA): TGCGCCAGCAGCCGCCCCGGACAGGGGAACTACGAGCAGTACTTC. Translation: CASSRPGQGNYEQYF. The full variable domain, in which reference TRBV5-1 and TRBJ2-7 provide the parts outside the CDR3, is KAGVTQTPRYLIKTRGQQVTLSCSPISGHRSVSWYQQTPGQGLQFLFEYFSETQRNKGNFPGRFSGRQFSNSRSEMNVSTLELGDSALYLCASSRPGQGNYEQYFGPGTRLTVT.

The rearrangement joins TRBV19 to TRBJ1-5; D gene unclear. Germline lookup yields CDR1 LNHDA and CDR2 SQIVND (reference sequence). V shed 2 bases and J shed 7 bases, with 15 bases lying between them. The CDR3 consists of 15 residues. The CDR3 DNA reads TGTGCCAGTAGTATACCCCCTAGTCTTGGCCAGCCCCAGCATTTT. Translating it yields CASSIPPSLGQPQHF.

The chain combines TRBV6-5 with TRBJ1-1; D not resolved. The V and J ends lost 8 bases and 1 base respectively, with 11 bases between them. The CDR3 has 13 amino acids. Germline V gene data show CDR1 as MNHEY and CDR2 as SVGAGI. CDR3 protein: CASSQVTNTEAFF. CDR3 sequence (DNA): TGTGCCAGCTCGCAGGTGACGAACACTGAAGCTTTCTTT.

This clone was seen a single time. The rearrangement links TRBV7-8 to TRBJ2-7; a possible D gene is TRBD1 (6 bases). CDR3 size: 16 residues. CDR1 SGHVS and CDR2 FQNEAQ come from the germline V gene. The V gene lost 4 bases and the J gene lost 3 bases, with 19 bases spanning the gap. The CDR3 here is CASSSRMAQGIYEQYF. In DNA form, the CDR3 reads TGTGCCAGCAGCTCAAGGATGGCCCAGGGGATCTACGAGCAGTACTTC.

Here the CDR3 DNA reads TGTGCCAGCAGCGACGCTAGCGGGGGGCCGACAGATACGCAGTATTTT. Translating it yields CASSDASGGPTDTQYF. The V call is TRBV7-9, the J call TRBJ2-3; TRBD2 matches at 11 bases. In germline, CDR1 is SEHNR, CDR2 FQNEAQ (reference sequence). Trimming took 5 bases from V and 3 from J; bases not matched to a gene: 7. There are 16 residues in the CDR3.

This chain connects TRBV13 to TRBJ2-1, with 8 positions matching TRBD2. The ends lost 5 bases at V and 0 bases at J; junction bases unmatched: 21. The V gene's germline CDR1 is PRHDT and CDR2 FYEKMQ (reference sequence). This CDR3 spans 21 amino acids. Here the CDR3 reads CASSPDMIAGWNSFSYNEQFF. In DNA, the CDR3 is TGTGCCAGCAGCCCCGATATGATAGCGGGATGGAATAGCTTCTCCTACAATGAGCAGTTCTTC. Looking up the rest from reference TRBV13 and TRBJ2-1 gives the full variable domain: AAGVIQSPRHLIKEKRETATLKCYPIPRHDTVYWYQQGPGQDPQFLISFYEKMQSDKGSIPDRFSAQQFSDYHSELNMSSLELGDSALYFCASSPDMIAGWNSFSYNEQFFGPGTRLTVL.

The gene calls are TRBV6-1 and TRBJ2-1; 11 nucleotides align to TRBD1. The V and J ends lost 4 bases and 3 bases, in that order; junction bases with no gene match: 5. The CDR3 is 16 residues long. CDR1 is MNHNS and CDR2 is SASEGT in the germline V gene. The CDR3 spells CASSGRTGGLYNEQFF. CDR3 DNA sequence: TGTGCCAGCAGTGGACGGACAGGGGGCCTCTACAATGAGCAGTTCTTC.

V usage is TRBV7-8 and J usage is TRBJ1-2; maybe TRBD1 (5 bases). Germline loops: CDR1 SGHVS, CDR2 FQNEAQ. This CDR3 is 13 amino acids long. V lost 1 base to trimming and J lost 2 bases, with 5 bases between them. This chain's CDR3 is CASSLGQNYGYTF. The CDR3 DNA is TGTGCCAGCAGCTTAGGACAGAACTATGGCTACACCTTC.

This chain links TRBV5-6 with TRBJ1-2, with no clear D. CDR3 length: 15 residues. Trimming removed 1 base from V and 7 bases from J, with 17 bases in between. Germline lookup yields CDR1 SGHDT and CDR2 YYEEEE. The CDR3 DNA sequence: TGTGCCAGCAGCTTGTTTCGCCCTGAGGGCTTTGGCTACACCTTC. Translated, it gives CASSLFRPEGFGYTF.